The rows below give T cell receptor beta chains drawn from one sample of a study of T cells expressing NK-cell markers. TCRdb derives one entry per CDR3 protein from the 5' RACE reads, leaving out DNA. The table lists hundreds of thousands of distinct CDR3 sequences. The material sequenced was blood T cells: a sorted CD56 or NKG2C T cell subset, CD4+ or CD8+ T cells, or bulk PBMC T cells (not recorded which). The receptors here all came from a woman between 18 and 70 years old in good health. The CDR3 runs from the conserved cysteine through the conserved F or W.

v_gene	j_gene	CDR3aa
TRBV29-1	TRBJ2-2	CSVDFQGLGGAGELFF
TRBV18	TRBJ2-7	CASSPSSYEQYF
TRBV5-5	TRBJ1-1	CASSPEGTPNTEAFF
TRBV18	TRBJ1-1	CASSPLKGDTEAFF
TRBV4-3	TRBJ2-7	CASSQSTGTGPYEQYF
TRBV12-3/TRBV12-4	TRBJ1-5	CASTRTGGSGNQPQHF
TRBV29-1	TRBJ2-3	CSVGAGTTDTQYF
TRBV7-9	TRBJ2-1	CASNVDSYNEQFF
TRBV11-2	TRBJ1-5	CASSLGGRQPLQHF
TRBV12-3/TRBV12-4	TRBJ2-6	CASSRRSSGANVLTF
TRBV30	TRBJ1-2	CAWSRSAGADGYTF
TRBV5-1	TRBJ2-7	CASSGGTGGGEQYF
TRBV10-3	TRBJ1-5	CASSRGLGNQPQHF
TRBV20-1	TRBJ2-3	CSARSSSGGEDTQYF
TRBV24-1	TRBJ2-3	CATSDSAPRISTDTQYF
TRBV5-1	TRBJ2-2	CASSSEGTSLFGELFF
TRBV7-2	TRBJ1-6	CASSNGQGQNSPLHF
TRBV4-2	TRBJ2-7	CASSQAIAFGGPYEQYF
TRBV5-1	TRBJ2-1	CASSLFRESAGGRNEQFF
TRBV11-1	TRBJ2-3	CASSPRERGRSSTDTQYF
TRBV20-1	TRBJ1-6	CSARDGGQGNSPLHF
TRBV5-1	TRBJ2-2	CASSSTAQGNTGELFF
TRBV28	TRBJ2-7	CASSLQWRSSYEQYF
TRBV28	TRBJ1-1	CASSSGQGKAFF
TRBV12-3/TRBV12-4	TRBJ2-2	CASSFAGLAPNTGELFF
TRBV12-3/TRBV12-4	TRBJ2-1	CASSTGRPSYNEQFF
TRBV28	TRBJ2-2	CASRRDTGGELFF
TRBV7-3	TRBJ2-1	CASSLSQLALFF
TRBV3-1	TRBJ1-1	CASSHVDQPIGEAFF
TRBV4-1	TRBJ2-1	CASSPGLARTLYNEQFF